This TCR beta chain originates from a study of T cell repertoires in cytomegalovirus infection. Study overall: HLA-C-restricted CMV epitopes, recently identified, and well-studied HLA-B-restricted ones were used by the study. Matching HLA type, along with CMV infection, was indicated by public TCR beta signatures. Study findings and constraints: Clonotype analysis showed dominance of the ex vivo response by HLA-C-restricted CMV-specific TCR beta clonotypes.

From the reads, TCRdb called clonotypes with MiXCR, one entry per CDR3 protein. The profile shows 300,000 or so distinct CDR3 sequences, roughly 25% of them singletons. In germline, CDR1 is MGHRA, CDR2 YSYEKL. Trimming shortened V by 6 bases and J by 0 bases, and 12 bases separated the two germline ends. The CDR3 has 16 amino acids. As regards this clonotype: Its antigen is still unknown.

Sample: cultured PBMCs, taken from culture after CMV antigen stimulation. The TCR was taken from a human donor in good health (CMV status not recorded). Some clones in this sample may be carry-over from other donors' samples. The rearrangement joins TRBV4-1 to TRBJ1-6, with D perhaps matching TRBD1 (5 bases). In nucleotides, the CDR3 is TGCGCCAGCAGTCTCGGGGGGACCTCCTATAATTCACCCCTCCACTTT. Residues: CASSLGGTSYNSPLHF.